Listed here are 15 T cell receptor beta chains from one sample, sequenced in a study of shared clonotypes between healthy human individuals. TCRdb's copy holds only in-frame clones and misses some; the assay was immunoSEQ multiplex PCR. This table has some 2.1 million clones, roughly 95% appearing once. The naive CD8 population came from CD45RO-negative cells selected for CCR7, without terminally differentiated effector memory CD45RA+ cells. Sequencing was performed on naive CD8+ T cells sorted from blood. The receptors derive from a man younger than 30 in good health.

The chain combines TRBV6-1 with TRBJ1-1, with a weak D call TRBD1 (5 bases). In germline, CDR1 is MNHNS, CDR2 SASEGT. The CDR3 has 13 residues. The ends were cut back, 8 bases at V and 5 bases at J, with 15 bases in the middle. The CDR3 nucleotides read TGTGCCAGCCCCGAAGGGGTAGGGACTGAAGCTTTCTTT. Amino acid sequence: CASPEGVGTEAFF.

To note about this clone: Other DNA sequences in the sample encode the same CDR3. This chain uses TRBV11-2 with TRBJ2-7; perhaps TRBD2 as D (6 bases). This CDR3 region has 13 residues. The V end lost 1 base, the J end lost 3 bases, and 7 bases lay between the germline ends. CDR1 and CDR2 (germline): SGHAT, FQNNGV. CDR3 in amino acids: CASSLVSGYEQYF. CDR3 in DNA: TGTGCCAGCAGCTTAGTTAGCGGCTACGAGCAGTACTTC.

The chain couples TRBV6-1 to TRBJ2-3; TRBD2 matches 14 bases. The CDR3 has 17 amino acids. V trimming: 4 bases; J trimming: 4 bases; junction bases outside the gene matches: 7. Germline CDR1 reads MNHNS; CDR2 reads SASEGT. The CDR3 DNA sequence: TGTGCCAGCAGTGGGAGACTAGCGGGAGGGAGACCAGATACGCAGTATTTT. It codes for CASSGRLAGGRPDTQYF.

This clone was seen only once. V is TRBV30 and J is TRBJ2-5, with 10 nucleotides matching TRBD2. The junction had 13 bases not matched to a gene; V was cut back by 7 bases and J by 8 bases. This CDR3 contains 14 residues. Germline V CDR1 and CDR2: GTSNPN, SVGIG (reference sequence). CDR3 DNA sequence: TGTGCCTACCCCCCCGCAGGACTAGCGGCTACCCAGTACTTC. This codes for CAYPPAGLAATQYF.

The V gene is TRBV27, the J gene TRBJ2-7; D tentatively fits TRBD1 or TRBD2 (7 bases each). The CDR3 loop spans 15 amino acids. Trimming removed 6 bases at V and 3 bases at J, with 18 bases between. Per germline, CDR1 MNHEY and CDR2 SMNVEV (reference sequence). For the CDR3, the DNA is TGTGCCAGCAGGCCAGGGGGGGAGAAGAACTACGAGCAGTACTTC. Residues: CASRPGGEKNYEQYF.

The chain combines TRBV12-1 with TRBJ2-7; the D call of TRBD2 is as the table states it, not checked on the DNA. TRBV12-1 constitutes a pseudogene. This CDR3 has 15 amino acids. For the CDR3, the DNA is TGTGCCAGCAGCCCGGGGGGCAGTAGAAGCTACGAGCAGTACTTC. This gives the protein CASSPGGSRSYEQYF.

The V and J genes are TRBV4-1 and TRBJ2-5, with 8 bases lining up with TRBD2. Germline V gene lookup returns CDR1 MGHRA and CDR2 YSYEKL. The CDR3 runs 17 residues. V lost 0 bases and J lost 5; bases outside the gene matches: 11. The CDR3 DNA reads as TGCGCCAGCAGCCAAGAAGTGGTCGGGAGGGCCGGGGAGACCCAGTACTTC. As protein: CASSQEVVGRAGETQYF.

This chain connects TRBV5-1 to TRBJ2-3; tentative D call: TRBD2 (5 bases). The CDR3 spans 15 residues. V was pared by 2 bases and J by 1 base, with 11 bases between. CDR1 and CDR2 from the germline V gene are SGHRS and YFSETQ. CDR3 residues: CASSLTFSGTDTQYF. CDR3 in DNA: TGCGCCAGCAGCTTAACCTTTAGCGGCACAGATACGCAGTATTTT.

The chain's CDR3 is CASSLTAGGYTDTQYF. CDR3 DNA sequence: TGTGCCAGCAGCCTCACCGCAGGGGGATACACAGATACGCAGTATTTT. The chain couples TRBV11-2 to TRBJ2-3; the match to TRBD1 covers 7 bases. CDR3 length: 16 residues. The V gene end was trimmed by 5 bases and the J gene end by 2 bases; junction bases not matched to a gene: 10. Germline lookup yields CDR1 SGHAT and CDR2 FQNNGV.

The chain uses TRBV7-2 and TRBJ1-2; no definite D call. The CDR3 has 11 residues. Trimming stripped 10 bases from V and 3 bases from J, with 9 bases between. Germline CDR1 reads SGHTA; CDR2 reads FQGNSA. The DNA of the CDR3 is TGTGCCACCTGGAGGGACTATGGCTACACCTTC. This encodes CATWRDYGYTF.

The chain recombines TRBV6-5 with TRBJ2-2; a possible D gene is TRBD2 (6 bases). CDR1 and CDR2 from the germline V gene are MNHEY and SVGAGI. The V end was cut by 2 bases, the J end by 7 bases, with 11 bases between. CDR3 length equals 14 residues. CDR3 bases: TGTGCCAGCAGTTACGGCGGGACGGGCGGGGAGCTGTTTTTT. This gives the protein CASSYGGTGGELFF.

The CDR3 DNA sequence: TGTGCCAGCAGCGTAGACTCAGGGGCCCCTAAGGGAACTGAAGCTTTCTTT. Translated: CASSVDSGAPKGTEAFF. The chain recombines TRBV9 with TRBJ1-1, with D perhaps matching TRBD1 (6 bases). This CDR3 comprises 17 residues. V lost 0 bases to trimming and J lost 5 bases, with 20 bases between them. From germline, CDR1 is SGDLS and CDR2 YYNGEE. Supplemented by reference TRBV9 and TRBJ1-1, the full variable domain reads DSGVTQTPKHLITATGQRVTLRCSPRSGDLSVYWYQQSLDQGLQFLIQYYNGEERAKGNILERFSAQQFPDLHSELNLSSLELGDSALYFCASSVDSGAPKGTEAFFGQGTRLTVV.

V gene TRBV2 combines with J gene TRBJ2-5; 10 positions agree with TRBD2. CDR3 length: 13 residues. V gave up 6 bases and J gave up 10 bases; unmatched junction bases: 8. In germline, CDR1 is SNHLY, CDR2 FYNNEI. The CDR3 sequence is CASRGLAHPGQYF. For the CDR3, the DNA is TGTGCCAGCAGGGGACTAGCGCATCCGGGCCAGTACTTC.

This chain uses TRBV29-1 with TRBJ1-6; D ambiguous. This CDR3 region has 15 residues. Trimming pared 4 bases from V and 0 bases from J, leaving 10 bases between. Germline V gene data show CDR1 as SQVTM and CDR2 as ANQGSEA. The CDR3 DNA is TGCAGCGTTGGCGCCGGGGACTCCTATAATTCACCCCTCCACTTT. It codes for CSVGAGDSYNSPLHF.

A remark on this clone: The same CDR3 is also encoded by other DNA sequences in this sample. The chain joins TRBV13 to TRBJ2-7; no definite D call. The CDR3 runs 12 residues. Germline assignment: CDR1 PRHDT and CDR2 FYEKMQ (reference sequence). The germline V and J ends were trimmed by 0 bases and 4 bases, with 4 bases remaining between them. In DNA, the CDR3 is TGTGCCAGCAGCTTAGGGCGGTACGAGCAGTACTTC. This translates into CASSLGRYEQYF.